This T cell receptor beta chain is from a study of cytomegalovirus exposure and HLA in healthy donors. Findings of the study overall: Cytomegalovirus status, reportedly, was diagnosed with high specificity and sensitivity by the classifier.

Turning to this clone: Its antigen is unknown.

V was cut by 0 bases and J by 3 bases, with 8 bases left in between. The germline V gene encodes CDR1 SGHAT and CDR2 FQDESV (reference sequence). The CDR3 extends over 14 amino acids. Amplification used 60 Vbeta primers and 13 Jbeta primers. Libraries were prepared by immunoSEQ multiplex PCR; TCRdb keeps only in-frame clonotypes and omits some of them. Among under 150,000 clones listed, around 82% were seen once. Whereas donors were nominally healthy upon sampling, unrecorded immune exposures were probable. The chain combines TRBV11-1 with TRBJ1-2; D gene unclear. The specimen was PBMCs. The origin of this receptor is a boy between 10 and 17 years old in good health and CMV-seronegative. The DNA of the CDR3 is TGTGCCAGCAGCTTAGCGCACGGTGACTATGGCTACACCTTC. It codes for CASSLAHGDYGYTF.